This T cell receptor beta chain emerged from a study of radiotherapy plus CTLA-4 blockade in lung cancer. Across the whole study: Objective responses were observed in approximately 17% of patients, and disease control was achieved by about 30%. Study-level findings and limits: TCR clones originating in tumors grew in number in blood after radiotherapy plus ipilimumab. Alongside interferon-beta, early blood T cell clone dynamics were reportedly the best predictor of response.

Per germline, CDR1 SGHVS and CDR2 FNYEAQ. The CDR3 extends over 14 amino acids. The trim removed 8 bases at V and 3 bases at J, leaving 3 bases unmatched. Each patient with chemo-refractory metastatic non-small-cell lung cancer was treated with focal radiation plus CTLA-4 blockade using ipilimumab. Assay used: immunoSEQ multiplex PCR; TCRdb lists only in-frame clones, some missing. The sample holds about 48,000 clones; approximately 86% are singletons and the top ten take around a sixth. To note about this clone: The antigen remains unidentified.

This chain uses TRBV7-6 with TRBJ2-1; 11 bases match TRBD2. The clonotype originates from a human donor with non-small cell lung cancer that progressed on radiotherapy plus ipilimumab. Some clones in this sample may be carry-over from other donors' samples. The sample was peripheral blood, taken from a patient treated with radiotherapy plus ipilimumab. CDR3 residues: CASSTSGVYNEQFF. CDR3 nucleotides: TGTGCCAGCTCGACTAGCGGGGTCTACAATGAGCAGTTCTTC.